The 17 T cell receptor beta chains reported below all come from one sample, sequenced in a study of spatial heterogeneity in lung cancer. Study findings and constraints: Mutation counts in tumors were tracked by counts of expanded intratumoral alpha and beta TCRs.

These TCRs are of unknown antigen specificity. TCRdb fed the 5' RACE reads into MiXCR, producing one record per CDR3 protein. The sample comprises 4,400 or so distinct CDR3 sequences, under 15% of which are singletons, and roughly 30% rests with the top ten. The sample's time point: sample taken at primary tumor resection. This specimen was lung tumor tissue, taken at surgery. These receptors were collected from a male donor with early-stage non-small cell lung cancer.

In its sample, this clonotype is medium-sized. This beta chain was picked up by a library intended for alpha chains and is off target, so its count carries little meaning. The chain employs TRBV20-1 and TRBJ2-3; no firm D call. The germline V gene has CDR1 DFQATT and CDR2 SNEGSKA (reference sequence). V was trimmed by 0 bases and J by 3 bases, leaving 13 bases between them. CDR3 length: 15 residues. The chain's CDR3 is CSARDTGRFTDTQYF. The CDR3 coding sequence is TGCAGTGCTAGAGATACCGGAAGGTTTACAGATACGCAGTATTTT.

This clonotype was picked up many times. The library was built for alpha chains, so this beta chain is an off-target read and its size means little. The V call is TRBV20-1, the J call TRBJ1-2; D is ambiguous. Germline CDR1 reads DFQATT; CDR2 reads SNEGSKA (reference sequence). Trimming took 4 bases from V and 8 from J, leaving 29 bases between them. The CDR3 is 17 amino acids. CDR3 loop: CSAISLSGRESQLGYTF. CDR3 coding DNA: TGCAGTGCTATTAGCCTTAGCGGAAGGGAATCCCAGCTCGGCTACACCTTC.

By proportion, this clonotype is large (0.1 to 1%). Since it is a stray read in a library aimed at alpha chains, this beta chain has a size that is not meaningful. V is TRBV5-6 and J is TRBJ2-7; the match to TRBD2 covers 9 bases. Unmatched junction bases numbered 7, after V lost 5 bases and J lost 1 base. This CDR3 region has 15 residues. Looked up from germline, CDR1 is SGHDT and CDR2 is YYEEEE. CDR3 residues: CASRFGTSLSYEQYF. The CDR3 coding sequence is TGTGCCAGCAGATTCGGGACTAGCCTTTCCTACGAGCAGTACTTC. The entire variable domain, with the rest obtained from reference TRBV5-6 and TRBJ2-7, is as follows: DAGVTQSPTHLIKTRGQQVTLRCSPKSGHDTVSWYQQALGQGPQFIFQYYEEEERQRGNFPDRFSGHQFPNYSSELNVNALLLGDSALYLCASRFGTSLSYEQYFGPGTRLTVT.

Concerning this clonotype: The size of this beta chain means little, since it is a stray read in a library made for alpha chains. The chain has TRBV20-1 and TRBJ1-4, with TRBD1 matching over 8 bases. The ends lost 3 bases at V and 7 bases at J; junction bases unmatched: 7. CDR1 is DFQATT and CDR2 is SNEGSKA in the germline V gene (reference sequence). This CDR3 comprises 14 residues. CDR3 bases: TGCAGTGCTAGGAAGACAGGGGAGGGTGAAAAACTGTTTTTT. It encodes CSARKTGEGEKLFF.

By its share, this clonotype is medium-sized. This beta chain turned up in a library designed for alpha chains; as an off-target read, its abundance says little. CDR3 region: CASSTTPQETQYF. The CDR3 nucleotides read TGTGCCAGCAGTACGACTCCACAAGAGACCCAGTACTTC. V and J are TRBV12-3 or TRBV12-4 and TRBJ2-5; D remains ambiguous. The CDR3 spans 13 residues. The V end lost 5 bases, the J end lost 2 bases, and 9 bases lay between the germline ends.

About this clonotype: This beta chain appears as a stray read in a library generated for alpha chains; its size is not informative. V is TRBV28 and J is TRBJ2-1; D unresolved. CDR1 is MDHEN and CDR2 is SYDVKM in the germline V gene. Deletions cut 5 bases from V and 5 bases from J, with 13 bases between. CDR3 length: 14 residues. CDR3 bases: TGTGCCAGCAGTCGCGATGGGGATCACAATGAGCAGTTCTTC. Translating it yields CASSRDGDHNEQFF.

In the case of this clonotype: The library was built for alpha chains, so this beta chain is an off-target read and its size means little. The chain carries TRBV5-1 and TRBJ2-5, with TRBD1 matching 11 bases. The trim removed 0 bases at V and 5 bases at J, leaving 3 bases unmatched. Germline assignment: CDR1 SGHRS and CDR2 YFSETQ. The CDR3 totals 15 residues. The CDR3 loop is CASSLAGTGGETQYF. For the CDR3, the DNA is TGCGCCAGCAGCTTGGCCGGGACAGGGGGTGAGACCCAGTACTTC.

This clonotype rates as medium-sized. Since it is a stray read in a library aimed at alpha chains, this beta chain has a size that is not meaningful. This sequence joins TRBV6-1 and TRBJ2-1, with 10 bases fitting TRBD2. The CDR3 runs to 17 residues. The germline CDR1 and CDR2 sequences are MNHNS and SASEGT. Trimming at V came to 0 bases and at J to 1 base, leaving 3 bases not matched to a gene. In DNA, the CDR3 is TGTGCCAGCAGTGAAGCGGGACTAGCGTTATCCTACAATGAGCAGTTCTTC. Residues: CASSEAGLALSYNEQFF.

This clonotype was seen repeatedly, ten times or more. This beta chain lies outside the target of a library built for alpha chains; its clone size means little. The chain carries TRBV28 and TRBJ2-1; 12 nucleotides agree with TRBD2. The V gene's germline CDR1 is MDHEN and CDR2 SYDVKM. V lost 6 bases, J lost 8 bases, and 8 bases stayed unmatched. CDR3 size: 15 residues. For the CDR3, the DNA is TGTGCCAGCAGGACACCTAGCGGGAGGGCCTATGAGCAGTTCTTC. Translation gives CASRTPSGRAYEQFF.

By sample share, this clonotype is medium-sized. A library made for alpha chains picked up this beta chain off target, so its size means little. The chain's CDR3 is CASRWENSGNTIYF. DNA of the CDR3: TGTGCCAGCAGGTGGGAGAACTCTGGAAACACCATATATTTT. The V gene is TRBV7-2, the J gene TRBJ1-3; no definite D call. From germline, CDR1 is SGHTA and CDR2 FQGNSA. This CDR3 contains 14 residues. The ends were cut back, 6 bases at V and 0 bases at J, with 9 bases in the middle.

About this clonotype itself: Possible read error: a much larger clone is one base away. This beta chain is a stray sequence in a library constructed for alpha chains; its clone size is not meaningful. The chain is built from TRBV14 and TRBJ2-1, with a possible D match to TRBD2 (6 bases). The CDR3 contains 13 residues. CDR1 and CDR2 (germline): SGHDN, FVKESK. CDR3 loop: CVSSQDGGSEQFF. The CDR3 DNA follows: TGTGTCAGCAGCCAAGATGGGGGGAGTGAGCAGTTCTTC.

This clonotype is medium-sized (0.01 to 0.1%) within its sample. As an off-target read in a library built for alpha chains, this beta chain has a frequency of little significance. This chain joins TRBV5-4 and TRBJ1-6, with TRBD1 identical over 7 bases. Losses at the gene ends were 0 bases for V and 8 bases for J; bases not matched to a gene: 5. The length of the CDR3 is 15 residues. The germline gives CDR1 SGHNT, CDR2 YYREEE (reference sequence). The CDR3 coding sequence is TGTGCCAGCAGCTTGGCAGGGGGAATGGATTCACCCCTCCACTTT. It encodes CASSLAGGMDSPLHF.

This clonotype is medium-sized (0.01 to 0.1%) in the sample. Within a library made for alpha chains, this beta chain is off target, and its count is uninformative. V and J are TRBV9 and TRBJ2-1; D gene ambiguous. V lost 4 bases, J lost 4 bases, and 21 bases lay in between. The CDR3 extends over 17 amino acids. In germline, CDR1 is SGDLS, CDR2 YYNGEE. CDR3 sequence reads: CASSPPPKASLYNEQFF. Written as DNA, the CDR3 is TGTGCCAGCAGCCCCCCTCCTAAAGCGTCCCTTTACAATGAGCAGTTCTTC.

This clonotype was observed a handful of times. Since it is a stray read in a library aimed at alpha chains, this beta chain has a size that is not meaningful. V gene TRBV28 combines with J gene TRBJ1-2; D is unclear. The ends were cut back, 6 bases at V and 6 bases at J, with 14 bases in the middle. Germline lookup yields CDR1 MDHEN and CDR2 SYDVKM. There are 13 residues in the CDR3. CDR3 nucleotides: TGTGCCAGCAGCCCTGGTGGAAGAGATGGCTACACCTTC. Residues: CASSPGGRDGYTF.

About this clonotype: This beta chain represents an off-target read in a library built for alpha chains; its size is of limited meaning. The V and J genes are TRBV5-1 and TRBJ1-2; tentative D call: TRBD1 (6 bases). Germline lookup yields CDR1 SGHRS and CDR2 YFSETQ. CDR3 length: 15 residues. Trimming stripped 2 bases from V and 0 bases from J, with 11 bases between. The CDR3 nucleotides read TGCGCCAGCAGCTTAACAGGGTCGACTAACTATGGCTACACCTTC. Translated, it gives CASSLTGSTNYGYTF. The entire variable domain, with the rest obtained from reference TRBV5-1 and TRBJ1-2, is as follows: KAGVTQTPRYLIKTRGQQVTLSCSPISGHRSVSWYQQTPGQGLQFLFEYFSETQRNKGNFPGRFSGRQFSNSRSEMNVSTLELGDSALYLCASSLTGSTNYGYTFGSGTRLTVV.

By share, this clonotype counts as large. This beta chain turned up in a library designed for alpha chains; as an off-target read, its abundance says little. J is TRBJ1-2 and V is TRBV7-2; 9 bases line up with TRBD1. This CDR3 comprises 14 residues. V gave up 7 bases and J gave up 2 bases; unmatched junction bases: 5. CDR1 and CDR2 (germline): SGHTA, FQGNSA. The chain's CDR3 is CASTKDRGNYGYTF. The DNA for the CDR3 is TGTGCCAGCACGAAGGACAGGGGAAACTATGGCTACACCTTC.

In this sample, this clonotype turned up once. The library was prepared for alpha chains; this beta chain is a stray read, so its frequency means little. The J gene is TRBJ2-1, the V gene TRBV19; 7 bases match TRBD2. V shed 3 bases, J shed 7 bases, and the junction held 9 bases outside the gene matches. CDR1 is LNHDA and CDR2 is SQIVND in the germline V gene (reference sequence). The CDR3 totals 15 residues. CDR3 protein: CASSISSGAANEQFF. Here the CDR3 DNA reads TGTGCCAGTAGTATCTCTAGCGGAGCTGCAAATGAGCAGTTCTTC.